Listed below are T cell receptor beta chains from one sample, sequenced in a study of CD8 T cells in Susac syndrome. TCRdb reprocessed the immunoSEQ multiplex PCR reads with MiXCR, giving one entry per CDR3 protein. The profile shows some 170,000 distinct CDR3 sequences, approximately 94% of them singletons. Sequencing was performed on CD4+ T cells from PBMCs. These receptors all stem from a human donor in good health. Each CDR3 is given with its conserved first and last residue. Each record gives: J gene, CDR3 length, D gene, clone size, V gene, CDR3 DNA, CDR3 protein. A D gene is named only where the DNA matches it firmly. Where a row states a size, it is once, few, many or the class of an expanded clone; other rows omit it.

j_call: TRBJ2-1
cdr3_length: 16
d_call: TRBD1
clone_size: .
v_call: TRBV30
cdr3_nt: TGTGCCTGGAGTGGGACAGGGGCCATCTCCTACAATGAGCAGTTCTTC
cdr3_aa: CAWSGTGAISYNEQFF

j_call: TRBJ2-7
cdr3_length: 14
d_call: .
clone_size: .
v_call: TRBV15
cdr3_nt: TGTGCCACCAGCGTCGCTCCGGGCCCCTACGAGCAGTACTTC
cdr3_aa: CATSVAPGPYEQYF

j_call: TRBJ2-3
cdr3_length: 14
d_call: TRBD2
clone_size: few
v_call: TRBV28
cdr3_nt: TGTGCCAGCAGTTTCCTAGCGGCTACAGATACGCAGTATTTT
cdr3_aa: CASSFLAATDTQYF

j_call: TRBJ1-5
cdr3_length: 12
d_call: .
clone_size: .
v_call: TRBV20-1
cdr3_nt: TGCAGTGCTAGTAGGGGAAATCAGCCCCAGCATTTT
cdr3_aa: CSASRGNQPQHF

j_call: TRBJ2-7
cdr3_length: 15
d_call: .
clone_size: .
v_call: TRBV12-3/TRBV12-4
cdr3_nt: TGTGCCAGCAGTATAAGACGCACCGCGCTTTACGAGCAGTACTTC
cdr3_aa: CASSIRRTALYEQYF

j_call: TRBJ2-1
cdr3_length: 16
d_call: .
clone_size: .
v_call: TRBV20-1
cdr3_nt: TGCAGTGCTAGAGTAAAAGCGGCGGTCTCCTACAATGAGCAGTTCTTC
cdr3_aa: CSARVKAAVSYNEQFF

j_call: TRBJ2-7
cdr3_length: 15
d_call: .
clone_size: once
v_call: TRBV29-1
cdr3_nt: TGCAGCGTTGAAGATGCGGGGGCGTCCATCTACGAGCAGTACTTC
cdr3_aa: CSVEDAGASIYEQYF

j_call: TRBJ2-7
cdr3_length: 14
d_call: .
clone_size: .
v_call: TRBV18
cdr3_nt: TGTGCCAGCTCACCACCGAGGGGGTCCTACGAGCAGTACTTC
cdr3_aa: CASSPPRGSYEQYF

j_call: TRBJ2-1
cdr3_length: 14
d_call: .
clone_size: .
v_call: TRBV4-3
cdr3_nt: TGCGCCAGCAGCCCTCTAGGGGGGTCGGGTGAGCAGTTCTTC
cdr3_aa: CASSPLGGSGEQFF

j_call: TRBJ2-1
cdr3_length: 13
d_call: TRBD2
clone_size: .
v_call: TRBV24-1
cdr3_nt: TGTGCCACCGTCTCTAGCGGGAACCATGAGCAGTTCTTC
cdr3_aa: CATVSSGNHEQFF

j_call: TRBJ2-7
cdr3_length: 11
d_call: .
clone_size: .
v_call: TRBV20-1
cdr3_nt: TGCAGTGCTGGTAGTACCTACGAGCAGTACTTC
cdr3_aa: CSAGSTYEQYF

j_call: TRBJ2-2
cdr3_length: 13
d_call: .
clone_size: .
v_call: TRBV29-1
cdr3_nt: TGCAGCGTTGCGTGGCGAGCCACCGGGGAGCTGTTTTTT
cdr3_aa: CSVAWRATGELFF

j_call: TRBJ2-3
cdr3_length: 13
d_call: .
clone_size: .
v_call: TRBV5-1
cdr3_nt: TGCGCCAGCAGGAATGAAGGGGCAGATACGCAGTATTTT
cdr3_aa: CASRNEGADTQYF

j_call: TRBJ2-1
cdr3_length: 10
d_call: .
clone_size: .
v_call: TRBV29-1
cdr3_nt: TGCAGCGTTGTGGCAACTGAGCAGTTCTTC
cdr3_aa: CSVVATEQFF

j_call: TRBJ2-1
cdr3_length: 13
d_call: .
clone_size: .
v_call: TRBV7-2
cdr3_nt: TGTGCCAGCAGCTTATTCGGAGCGAATGAGCAGTTCTTC
cdr3_aa: CASSLFGANEQFF

j_call: TRBJ2-7
cdr3_length: 12
d_call: .
clone_size: .
v_call: TRBV29-1
cdr3_nt: TGCAGCGTTCTTGTACAGGACTACGAGCAGTACTTC
cdr3_aa: CSVLVQDYEQYF

j_call: TRBJ2-7
cdr3_length: 13
d_call: .
clone_size: once
v_call: TRBV29-1
cdr3_nt: TGCAGCGTTGAAAGGGGCGGCCTGGACGAGCAGTACTTC
cdr3_aa: CSVERGGLDEQYF

j_call: TRBJ2-3
cdr3_length: 15
d_call: .
clone_size: .
v_call: TRBV20-1
cdr3_nt: TGCAGTGCTAGAGCTGGAGGAGGTGGAACAGATACGCAGTATTTT
cdr3_aa: CSARAGGGGTDTQYF

j_call: TRBJ2-1
cdr3_length: 16
d_call: TRBD2
clone_size: .
v_call: TRBV4-3
cdr3_nt: TGCGCCAGCAGCCAGTCGGGTACTAGCGGGAGCAATGAGCAGTTCTTC
cdr3_aa: CASSQSGTSGSNEQFF

j_call: TRBJ1-1
cdr3_length: 11
d_call: .
clone_size: .
v_call: TRBV30
cdr3_nt: TGTGCCTGGAGTGGCGACAATGAAGCTTTCTTT
cdr3_aa: CAWSGDNEAFF

j_call: TRBJ2-1
cdr3_length: 13
d_call: TRBD2
clone_size: .
v_call: TRBV6-2/TRBV6-3
cdr3_nt: TGTGCCAGCAGTTACTTAAGCGGGAGTGTACAGTTCTTC
cdr3_aa: CASSYLSGSVQFF

j_call: TRBJ1-1
cdr3_length: 12
d_call: .
clone_size: .
v_call: TRBV29-1
cdr3_nt: TGCAGCGTTGTGGGGAATAAGTTCTGGGCTTTCTTT
cdr3_aa: CSVVGNKFWAFF